This T cell receptor beta chain was profiled in a study of regulatory and conventional T cells in RAG deficiency. Some clones are missing from TCRdb's copy, which holds only in-frame ones; the method was immunoSEQ multiplex PCR. The sample lists about 8,500 clones, approximately 80% occurring once. Study-level points and caveats: In Omenn syndrome, sorted "Tregs" may be peripherally activated cells.

Concerning this clone itself: Antigen: not known.

V was trimmed by 3 bases and J by 5 bases, leaving 13 bases between them. The CDR3 is 14 amino acids. Germline assignment: CDR1 LNHDA and CDR2 SQIVND (reference sequence). The sample also formed part of further work on regulatory T cells. That study adds: The primer mix had 52 TRBV and 13 TRBJ primers. Regulatory T cells showed the strongest V-J pair restriction and V/J gene skewing among patient repertoires.

Sequencing input: CD8+ T cells sorted from blood. This sequence was found in a human donor in good health. This sequence joins TRBV19 and TRBJ1-1; a possible D gene is TRBD1 (5 bases). Written as DNA, the CDR3 is TGTGCCAGTAGTATGACCGGGGCCGGGACTGAAGCTTTCTTT. Residues: CASSMTGAGTEAFF. The entire variable domain, with the rest obtained from reference TRBV19 and TRBJ1-1, is as follows: DGGITQSPKYLFRKEGQNVTLSCEQNLNHDAMYWYRQDPGQGLRLIYYSQIVNDFQKGDIAEGYSVSREKKESFPLTVTSAQKNPTAFYLCASSMTGAGTEAFFGQGTRLTVV.